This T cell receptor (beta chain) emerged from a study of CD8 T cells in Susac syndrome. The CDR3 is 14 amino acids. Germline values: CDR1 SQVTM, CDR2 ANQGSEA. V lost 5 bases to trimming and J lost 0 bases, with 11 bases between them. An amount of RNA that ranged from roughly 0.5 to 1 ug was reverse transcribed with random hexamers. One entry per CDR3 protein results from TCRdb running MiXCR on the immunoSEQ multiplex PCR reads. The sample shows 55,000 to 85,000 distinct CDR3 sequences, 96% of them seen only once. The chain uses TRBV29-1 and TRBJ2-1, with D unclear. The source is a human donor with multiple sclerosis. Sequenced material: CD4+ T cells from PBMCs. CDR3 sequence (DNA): TGCAGCGTTCCATCCTTCTCCTCCTACAATGAGCAGTTCTTC. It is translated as CSVPSFSSYNEQFF.